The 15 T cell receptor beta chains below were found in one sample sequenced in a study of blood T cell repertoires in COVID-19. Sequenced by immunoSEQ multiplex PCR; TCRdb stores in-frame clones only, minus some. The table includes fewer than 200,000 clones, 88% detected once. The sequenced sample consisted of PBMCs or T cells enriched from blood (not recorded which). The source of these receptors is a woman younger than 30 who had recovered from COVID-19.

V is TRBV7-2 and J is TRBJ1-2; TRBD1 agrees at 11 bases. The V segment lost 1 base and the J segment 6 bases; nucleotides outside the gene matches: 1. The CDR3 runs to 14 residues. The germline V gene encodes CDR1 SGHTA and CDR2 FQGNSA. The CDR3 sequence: CASSLGDRGDGYTF. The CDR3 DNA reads TGTGCCAGCAGCTTAGGGGACAGGGGGGATGGCTACACCTTC.

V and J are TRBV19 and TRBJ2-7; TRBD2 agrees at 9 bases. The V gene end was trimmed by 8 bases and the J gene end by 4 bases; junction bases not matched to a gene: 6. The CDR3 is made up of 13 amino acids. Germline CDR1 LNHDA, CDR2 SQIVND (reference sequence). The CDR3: CASGLAGRYEQYF. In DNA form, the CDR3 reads TGTGCCAGTGGTCTAGCGGGAAGGTACGAGCAGTACTTC.

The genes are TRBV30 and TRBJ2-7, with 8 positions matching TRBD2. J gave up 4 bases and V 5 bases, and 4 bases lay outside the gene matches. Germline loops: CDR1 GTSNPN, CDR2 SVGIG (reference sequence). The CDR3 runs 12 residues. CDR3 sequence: CAWQRERYEQYF. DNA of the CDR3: TGTGCCTGGCAGCGGGAGCGTTACGAGCAGTACTTC.

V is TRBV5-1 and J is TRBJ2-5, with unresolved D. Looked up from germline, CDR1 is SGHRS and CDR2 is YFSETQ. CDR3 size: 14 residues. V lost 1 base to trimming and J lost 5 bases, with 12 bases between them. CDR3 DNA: TGCGCCAGCAGCTTGCCTAGTGGTGAGGAGACCCAGTACTTC. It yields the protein CASSLPSGEETQYF.

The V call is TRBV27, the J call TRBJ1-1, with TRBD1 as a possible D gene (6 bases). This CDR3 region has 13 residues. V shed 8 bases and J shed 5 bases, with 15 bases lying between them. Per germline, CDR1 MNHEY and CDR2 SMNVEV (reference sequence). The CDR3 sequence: CASLVGGATEAFF. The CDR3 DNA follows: TGTGCCAGCCTAGTGGGGGGGGCAACTGAAGCTTTCTTT.

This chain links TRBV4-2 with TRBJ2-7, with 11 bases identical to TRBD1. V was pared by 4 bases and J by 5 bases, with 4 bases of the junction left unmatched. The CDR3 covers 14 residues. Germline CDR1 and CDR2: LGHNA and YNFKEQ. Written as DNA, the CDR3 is TGTGCCAGCAGCCCTTCGGACAGGGGGCACGAGCAGTACTTC. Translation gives CASSPSDRGHEQYF.

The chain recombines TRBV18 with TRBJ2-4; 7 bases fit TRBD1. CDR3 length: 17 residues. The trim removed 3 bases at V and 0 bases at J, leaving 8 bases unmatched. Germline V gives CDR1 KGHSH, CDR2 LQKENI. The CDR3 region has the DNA TGTGCCAGCTCACCCTACCGGGACAGACAAGCCAAAAACATTCAGTACTTC. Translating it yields CASSPYRDRQAKNIQYF.

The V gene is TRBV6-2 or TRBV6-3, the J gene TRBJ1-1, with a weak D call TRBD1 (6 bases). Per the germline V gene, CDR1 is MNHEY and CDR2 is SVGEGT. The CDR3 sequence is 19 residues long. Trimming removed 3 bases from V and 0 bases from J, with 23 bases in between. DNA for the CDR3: TGTGCCAGCAGTTATCTATGGGGATATGAGGGACAAATGAACACTGAAGCTTTCTTT. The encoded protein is CASSYLWGYEGQMNTEAFF.

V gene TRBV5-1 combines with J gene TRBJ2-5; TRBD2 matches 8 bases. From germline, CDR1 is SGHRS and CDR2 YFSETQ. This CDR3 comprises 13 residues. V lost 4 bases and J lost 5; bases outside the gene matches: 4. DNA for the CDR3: TGCGCCAGCAGCATTAGCGGGAAGGAGACCCAGTACTTC. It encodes CASSISGKETQYF.

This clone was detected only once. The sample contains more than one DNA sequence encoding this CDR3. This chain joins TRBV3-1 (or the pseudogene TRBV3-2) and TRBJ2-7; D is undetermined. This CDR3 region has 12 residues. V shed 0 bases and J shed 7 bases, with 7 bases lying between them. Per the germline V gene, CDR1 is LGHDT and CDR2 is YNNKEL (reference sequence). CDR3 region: CASSQEGREQYF. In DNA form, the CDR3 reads TGTGCCAGCAGCCAAGAAGGCAGGGAGCAGTACTTC.

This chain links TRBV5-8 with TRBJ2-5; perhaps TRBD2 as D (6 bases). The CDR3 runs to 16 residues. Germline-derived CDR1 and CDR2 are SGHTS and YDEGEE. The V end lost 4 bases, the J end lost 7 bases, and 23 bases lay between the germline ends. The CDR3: CASSIGRGTAVGTQYF. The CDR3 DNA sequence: TGTGCCAGCAGCATAGGTAGAGGGACTGCCGTGGGGACCCAGTACTTC.

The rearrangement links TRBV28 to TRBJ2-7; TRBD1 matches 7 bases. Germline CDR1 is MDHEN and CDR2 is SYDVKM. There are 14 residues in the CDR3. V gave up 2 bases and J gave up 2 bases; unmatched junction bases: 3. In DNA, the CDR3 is TGTGCCAGCAGTTTAAAGGGGGCCCCCTACGAGCAGTACTTC. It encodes CASSLKGAPYEQYF.

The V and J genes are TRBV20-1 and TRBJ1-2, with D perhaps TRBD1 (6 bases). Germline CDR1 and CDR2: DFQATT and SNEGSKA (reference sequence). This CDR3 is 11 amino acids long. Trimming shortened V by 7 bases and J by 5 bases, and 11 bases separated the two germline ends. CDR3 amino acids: CSVGGPYGYTF. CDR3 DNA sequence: TGCAGTGTTGGGGGCCCATATGGCTACACCTTC.

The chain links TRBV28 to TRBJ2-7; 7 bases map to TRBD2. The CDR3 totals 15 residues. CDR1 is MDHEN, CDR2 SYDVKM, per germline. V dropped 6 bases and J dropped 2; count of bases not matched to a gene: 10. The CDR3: CASRPSGGGTYEQYF. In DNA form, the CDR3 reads TGTGCCAGCAGGCCTTCTGGCGGGGGAACCTACGAGCAGTACTTC.

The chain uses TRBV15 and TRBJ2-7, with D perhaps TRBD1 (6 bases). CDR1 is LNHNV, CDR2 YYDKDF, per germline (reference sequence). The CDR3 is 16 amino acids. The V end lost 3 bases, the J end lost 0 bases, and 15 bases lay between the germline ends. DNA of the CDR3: TGTGCCACCAGCAGGGGCAACAGGGAGAACTCCTACGAGCAGTACTTC. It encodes CATSRGNRENSYEQYF.